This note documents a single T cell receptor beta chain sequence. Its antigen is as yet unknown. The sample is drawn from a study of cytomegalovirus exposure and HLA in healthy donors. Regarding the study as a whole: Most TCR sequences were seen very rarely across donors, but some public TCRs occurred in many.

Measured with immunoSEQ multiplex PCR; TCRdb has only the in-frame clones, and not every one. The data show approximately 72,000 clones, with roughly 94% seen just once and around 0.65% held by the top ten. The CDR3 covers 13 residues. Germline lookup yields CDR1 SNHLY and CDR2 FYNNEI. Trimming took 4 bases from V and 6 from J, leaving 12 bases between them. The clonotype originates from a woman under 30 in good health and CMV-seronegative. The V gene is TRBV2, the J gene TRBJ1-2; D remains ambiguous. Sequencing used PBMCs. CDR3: CASSVSGRHGYTF. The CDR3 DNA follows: TGTGCCAGCAGTGTTAGCGGCCGGCATGGCTACACCTTC.